The sequence of this TCR beta chain was determined in a study of T cell repertoires in cytomegalovirus infection. Study context: CMV epitopes used comprised recently identified HLA-C-restricted ones and well-studied HLA-B-restricted ones. CMV infection and matching HLA type were both indicated by public TCR beta signatures. Study observations and caveats: Summed public TCR beta family frequency identified CMV carriers bearing the relevant HLA. CMV-specific HLA-C-restricted TCR beta clonotypes dominated the ex vivo response.

From the reads, TCRdb called clonotypes with MiXCR, one entry per CDR3 protein. The sample includes a few hundred thousand distinct CDR3 sequences, roughly a fifth of them seen just once. With regard to this clonotype: Its antigen is unknown.

This CDR3 has 12 amino acids. The V gene end was trimmed by 7 bases and the J gene end by 8 bases; junction bases not matched to a gene: 3. The germline gives CDR1 MNHNS, CDR2 SASEGT. The sequencing used cultured PBMCs, collected from culture after CMV antigen stimulation. This sequence joins TRBV6-1 and TRBJ2-1, with 9 positions matching TRBD2. This clonotype was obtained from a human donor in good health (CMV status not recorded). Some clones in this sample may be carry-over from other donors' samples. CDR3 loop: CASTSGKDEQFF. The CDR3 DNA reads as TGTGCCAGCACTAGCGGGAAAGATGAGCAGTTCTTC.